Shown below are 3 T cell receptor beta chains from a single sample sequenced in a study of CD8 T cells in ankylosing spondylitis. TCRdb used MiXCR to reprocess the 5' RACE reads, holding one entry per CDR3 protein. Of some 220,000 distinct CDR3 sequences listed, about 10% were seen once; the top ten hold 2.6%. Sequencing input: blood, either unsorted or a sorted T cell fraction (not recorded which). The receptors derive from a male donor with ankylosing spondylitis or in good health (not recorded which).

The chain couples TRBV7-7 to TRBJ2-1; TRBD2 might be the D (5 bases). The CDR3 length is 13 residues. Germline CDR1 is SSHAT and CDR2 is FNYEAQ (reference sequence). V lost 5 bases to trimming and J lost 4 bases, with 9 bases between them. The CDR3 region is CASSQREYNEQFF. The CDR3 bases are TGTGCCAGCAGCCAGAGGGAATACAATGAGCAGTTCTTC.

This clonotype occurred many times. This rearrangement joins TRBV3-1 to TRBJ1-1; 8 bases fit TRBD1. This CDR3 has 15 amino acids. Per germline, CDR1 LGHDT and CDR2 YNNKEL (reference sequence). V shed 0 bases and J 5 bases; nucleotides not matched to a gene: 5. CDR3 in DNA: TGTGCCAGCAGCCAAGATCCAGGGGGCAGGACTGAAGCTTTCTTT. Translation gives CASSQDPGGRTEAFF.

There are many counts of this clonotype. J is TRBJ1-2 and V is TRBV30; D is possibly TRBD1 (5 bases). V was clipped by 3 bases and J by 4 bases, with 15 bases between them. Germline CDR1 is GTSNPN and CDR2 is SVGIG (reference sequence). This CDR3 region has 14 residues. The CDR3 protein is CAWRRGSGGYGYTF. DNA of the CDR3: TGTGCCTGGAGGAGGGGATCGGGAGGCTATGGCTACACCTTC.